A single sample gave rise to the 7 T cell receptor beta chains below, sequenced in a study of CD8 T cells in Susac syndrome. A quantity of about 0.5 to 1 ug RNA underwent reverse transcription using random hexamers. TCRdb reprocessed the immunoSEQ multiplex PCR reads via MiXCR and lists one record per CDR3 protein. The table records about 160,000 distinct CDR3 sequences, about 93% of them present only once. Sequenced: CD4+ T cells from PBMCs. These receptors all stem from a human donor in good health.

The chain recombines TRBV9 with TRBJ2-6; D ambiguous. V was clipped by 4 bases and J by 0 bases, with 14 bases between them. In germline, CDR1 is SGDLS, CDR2 YYNGEE. The CDR3 consists of 17 residues. The DNA for the CDR3 is TGTGCCAGCAGCCCCCAGGCAGGCCGCTCTGGGGCCAACGTCCTGACTTTC. It is translated as CASSPQAGRSGANVLTF.

The gene calls are TRBV3-1 and TRBJ2-7; tentative D call: TRBD1 (6 bases). CDR1 is LGHDT, CDR2 YNNKEL, per germline (reference sequence). Trimming pared 0 bases from V and 7 bases from J, leaving 19 bases between. The CDR3 contains 16 residues. The CDR3 reads CASSQEGGRGTREQYF. CDR3 nucleotide sequence: TGTGCCAGCAGCCAAGAGGGCGGCAGGGGAACGCGAGAGCAGTACTTC.

This clonotype was detected once. The rearrangement links TRBV7-3 to TRBJ2-7, with no clear D. There are 13 residues in the CDR3. The germline gives CDR1 SGHTA, CDR2 FQGTGA. V was trimmed by 3 bases and J by 5 bases, leaving 11 bases between them. This chain's CDR3 is CASSFGQVNEQYF. In DNA, the CDR3 is TGTGCCAGCAGCTTCGGGCAGGTAAACGAGCAGTACTTC.

V and J are TRBV20-1 and TRBJ2-2, with unresolved D. The germline CDR1 and CDR2 sequences are DFQATT and SNEGSKA (reference sequence). V lost 2 bases to trimming and J lost 2 bases, with 9 bases between them. The CDR3 runs 14 residues. CDR3 coding DNA: TGCAGTGCTAGATATAGGCTTAACACCGGGGAGCTGTTTTTT. This codes for CSARYRLNTGELFF.

This clonotype was picked up one time. This CDR3 is CASSQALGTSGGEQFF. DNA of the CDR3: TGTGCCAGCAGCCAAGCCCTCGGGACTAGCGGGGGGGAGCAGTTCTTC. This sequence joins TRBV3-1 and TRBJ2-1, with TRBD2 matching over 15 bases. Germline assignment: CDR1 LGHDT and CDR2 YNNKEL (reference sequence). The CDR3 loop spans 16 amino acids. The ends lost 1 base at V and 10 bases at J; junction bases unmatched: 5.

The rearrangement uses TRBV7-9 and TRBJ2-3; no clear D. In germline, CDR1 is SEHNR, CDR2 FQNEAQ (reference sequence). V shed 1 base and J shed 8 bases, with 4 bases lying between them. The CDR3 covers 11 residues. CDR3 sequence reads: CASSLESTQYF. As DNA, the CDR3 is TGTGCCAGCAGCTTAGAGAGTACGCAGTATTTT.

This clonotype was seen just once. The chain is built from TRBV4-1 and TRBJ2-2; no definite D call. V lost 3 bases to trimming and J lost 3 bases, with 11 bases between them. Germline CDR1 is MGHRA and CDR2 is YSYEKL. The CDR3 has 15 residues. The CDR3 is CASSQTWKDTGELFF. The CDR3 DNA follows: TGCGCCAGCAGCCAGACATGGAAGGACACCGGGGAGCTGTTTTTT.